This entry concerns a single TCR beta chain. Its specificity is unknown. Germline trimming cut 11 bases from V and 3 bases from J; bases unmatched to any gene: 17. The CDR3 sequence is 17 residues long. The sample comes from a study of T-cell reconstitution after alpha-beta-depleted transplantation in children. Unique molecular identifiers were incorporated into the prepared TCRbeta library. Each CDR3 protein gets one entry after TCRdb re-called the PCR reads with MiXCR. The sample includes 200,000 to 300,000 distinct CDR3 sequences, roughly 25% seen only once; the top ten take about 4.8%. Study-wide results and limits: It was surviving recipient T cells and thymic progenitors that gave some patients high TCRbeta diversity at day 60. Expanded graft clones numbering several hundred reportedly gave rise to alpha-beta T cells about two months after transplant. Newly made T cells mostly supplied T-cell counts and diversity one year after transplant.

The sequenced sample was PBMCs, mostly from graft donor cells, obtained 360 days after TCRalphabeta/CD19-depleted stem cell transplant. This chain connects TRBV12-3 or TRBV12-4 to TRBJ2-1, with 9 bases fitting TRBD2. This receptor was taken from a female patient between 2 and 15 years old who had a stem cell transplant for congenital amegakaryocytic thrombocytopenia, so the T cells may come from the graft donor. The CDR3 here is CALSVGASGEIYNEQFF. CDR3 bases: TGTGCCCTCAGTGTCGGGGCTAGCGGGGAAATCTACAATGAGCAGTTCTTC.